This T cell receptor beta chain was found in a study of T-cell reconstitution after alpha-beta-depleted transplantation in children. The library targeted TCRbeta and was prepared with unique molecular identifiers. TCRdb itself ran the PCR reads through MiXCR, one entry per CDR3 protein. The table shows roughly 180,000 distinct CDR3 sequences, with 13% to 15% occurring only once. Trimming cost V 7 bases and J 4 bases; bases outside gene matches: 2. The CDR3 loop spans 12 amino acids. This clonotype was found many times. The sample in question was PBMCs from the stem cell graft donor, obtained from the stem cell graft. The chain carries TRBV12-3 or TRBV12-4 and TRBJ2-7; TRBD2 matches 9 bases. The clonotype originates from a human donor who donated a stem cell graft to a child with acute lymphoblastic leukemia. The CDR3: CASNSGGYEQYF. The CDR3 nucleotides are TGTGCCAGCAATAGCGGGGGATACGAGCAGTACTTC.